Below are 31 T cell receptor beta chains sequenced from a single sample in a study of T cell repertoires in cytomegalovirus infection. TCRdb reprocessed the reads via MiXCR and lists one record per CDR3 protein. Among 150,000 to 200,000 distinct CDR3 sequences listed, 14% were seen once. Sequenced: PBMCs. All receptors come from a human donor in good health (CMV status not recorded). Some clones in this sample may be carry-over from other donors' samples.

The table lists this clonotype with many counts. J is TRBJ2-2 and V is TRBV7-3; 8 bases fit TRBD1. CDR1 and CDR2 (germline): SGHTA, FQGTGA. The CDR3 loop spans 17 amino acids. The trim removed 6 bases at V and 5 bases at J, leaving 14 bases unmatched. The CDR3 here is CASRLTTRTGRTGELFF. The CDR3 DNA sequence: TGTGCCAGCAGGCTTACCACCAGGACAGGGCGGACCGGGGAGCTGTTTTTT.

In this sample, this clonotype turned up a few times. The CDR3 DNA is TGTGCCAGCAGTATCAGGGACGCCTACAATGAGCAGTTCTTC. Protein sequence: CASSIRDAYNEQFF. V is TRBV28 and J is TRBJ2-1; D may correspond to TRBD1 or TRBD2 (5 bases each). Per the germline V gene, CDR1 is MDHEN and CDR2 is SYDVKM. CDR3 length equals 14 residues. Deletions cut 5 bases from V and 2 bases from J, with 10 bases between.

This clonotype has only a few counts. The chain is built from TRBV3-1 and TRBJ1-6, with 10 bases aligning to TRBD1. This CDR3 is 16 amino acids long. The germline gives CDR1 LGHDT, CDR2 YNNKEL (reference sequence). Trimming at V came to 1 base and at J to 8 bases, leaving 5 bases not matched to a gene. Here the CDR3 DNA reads TGTGCCAGCAGCCAAGGGAGGACAGGGGGTGATTCACCCCTCCACTTT. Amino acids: CASSQGRTGGDSPLHF.

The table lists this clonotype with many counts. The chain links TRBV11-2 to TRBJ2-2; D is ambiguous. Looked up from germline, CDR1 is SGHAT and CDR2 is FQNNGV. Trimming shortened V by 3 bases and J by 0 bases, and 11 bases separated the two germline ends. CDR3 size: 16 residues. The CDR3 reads CASSLMDRSNTGELFF. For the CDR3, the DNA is TGTGCCAGCAGCTTGATGGACCGATCGAACACCGGGGAGCTGTTTTTT.

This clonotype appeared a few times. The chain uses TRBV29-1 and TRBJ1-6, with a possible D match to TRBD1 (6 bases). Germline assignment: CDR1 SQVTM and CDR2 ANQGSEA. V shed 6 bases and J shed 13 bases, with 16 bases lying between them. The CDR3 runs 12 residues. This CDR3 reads CSVATGIGPLHF. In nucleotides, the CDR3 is TGCAGCGTCGCAACAGGGATCGGGCCCCTCCACTTT.

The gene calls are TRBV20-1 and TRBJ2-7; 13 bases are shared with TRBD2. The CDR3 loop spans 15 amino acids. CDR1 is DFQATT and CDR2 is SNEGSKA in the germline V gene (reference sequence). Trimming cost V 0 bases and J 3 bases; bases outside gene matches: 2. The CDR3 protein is CSARDWTSGGYEQYF. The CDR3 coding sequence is TGCAGTGCTAGAGATTGGACTAGCGGGGGCTACGAGCAGTACTTC.

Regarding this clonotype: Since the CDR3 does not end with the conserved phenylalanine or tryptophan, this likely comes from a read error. As DNA, the CDR3 is TGTGCCATCAGTGAGACAGTAATCTCCTACGAGCAGTACTTA. This translates into CAISETVISYEQYL. The chain couples TRBV10-3 to TRBJ2-7, with D unclear. The germline V gene encodes CDR1 ENHRY and CDR2 SYGVKD. V was pared by 2 bases and J by 0 bases, with 8 bases between. The CDR3 consists of 14 residues.

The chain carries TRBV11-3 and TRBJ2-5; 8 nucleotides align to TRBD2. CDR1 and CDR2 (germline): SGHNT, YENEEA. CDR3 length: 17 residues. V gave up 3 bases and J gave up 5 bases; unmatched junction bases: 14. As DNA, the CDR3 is TGTGCCAGCAGCTTGGTAGGGAGAATAGCGGGGTTGGAGACCCAGTACTTC. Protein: CASSLVGRIAGLETQYF.

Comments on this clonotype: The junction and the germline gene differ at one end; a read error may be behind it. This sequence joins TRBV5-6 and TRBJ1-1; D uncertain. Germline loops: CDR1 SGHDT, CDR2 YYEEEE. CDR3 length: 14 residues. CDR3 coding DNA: TGTGCCAACAGCTTGCCAGGATCGAACACTGAAGCTTTCTTT. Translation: CANSLPGSNTEAFF.

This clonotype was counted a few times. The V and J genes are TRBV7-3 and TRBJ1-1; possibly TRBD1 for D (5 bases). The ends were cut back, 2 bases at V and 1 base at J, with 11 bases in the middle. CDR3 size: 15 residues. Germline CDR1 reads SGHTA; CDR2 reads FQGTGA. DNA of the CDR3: TGTGCCAGCAGCTTAGAAATCCAGGGGAACACTGAAGCTTTCTTT. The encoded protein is CASSLEIQGNTEAFF.

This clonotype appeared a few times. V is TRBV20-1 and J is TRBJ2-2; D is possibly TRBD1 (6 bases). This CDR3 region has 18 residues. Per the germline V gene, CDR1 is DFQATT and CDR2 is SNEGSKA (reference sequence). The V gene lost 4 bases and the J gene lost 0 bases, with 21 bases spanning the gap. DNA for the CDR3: TGCAGTGCTAAGACATTCCAGGGGCGCTCATCGAACACCGGGGAGCTGTTTTTT. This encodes CSAKTFQGRSSNTGELFF.

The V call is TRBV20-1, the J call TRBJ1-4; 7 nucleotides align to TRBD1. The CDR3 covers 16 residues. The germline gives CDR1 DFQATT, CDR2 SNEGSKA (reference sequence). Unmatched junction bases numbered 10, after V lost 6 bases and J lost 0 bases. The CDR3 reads CSAVTGRGTTNEKLFF. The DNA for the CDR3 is TGCAGTGCGGTGACAGGGAGAGGGACAACTAATGAAAAACTGTTTTTT.

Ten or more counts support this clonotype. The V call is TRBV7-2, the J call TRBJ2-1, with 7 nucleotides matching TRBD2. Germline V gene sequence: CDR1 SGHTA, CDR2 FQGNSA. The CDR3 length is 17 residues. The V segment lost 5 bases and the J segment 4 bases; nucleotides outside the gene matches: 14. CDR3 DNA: TGTGCCAGCAGCCCCCGGAATGGCGGGAGCTTTTACAATGAGCAGTTCTTC. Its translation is CASSPRNGGSFYNEQFF.

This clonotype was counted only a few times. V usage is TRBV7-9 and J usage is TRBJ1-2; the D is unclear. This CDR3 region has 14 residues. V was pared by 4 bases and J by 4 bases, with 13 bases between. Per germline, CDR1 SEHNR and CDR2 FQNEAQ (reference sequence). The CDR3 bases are TGTGCCAGCAGCTCGGTGATGGCAGGCTATGGCTACACCTTC. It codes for CASSSVMAGYGYTF.

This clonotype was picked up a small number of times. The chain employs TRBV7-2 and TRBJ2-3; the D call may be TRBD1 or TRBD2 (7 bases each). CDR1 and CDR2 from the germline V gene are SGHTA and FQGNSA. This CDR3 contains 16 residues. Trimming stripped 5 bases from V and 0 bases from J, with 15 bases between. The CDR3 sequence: CASSPQGTTSTDTQYF. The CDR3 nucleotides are TGTGCCAGCAGCCCACAGGGGACTACTAGCACAGATACGCAGTATTTT.

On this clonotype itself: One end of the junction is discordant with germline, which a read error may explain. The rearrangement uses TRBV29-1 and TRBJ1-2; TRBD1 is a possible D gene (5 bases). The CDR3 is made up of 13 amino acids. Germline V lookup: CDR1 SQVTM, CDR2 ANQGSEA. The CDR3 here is CSTLQGFDYGYTF. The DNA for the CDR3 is TGCAGCACTCTCCAGGGCTTTGACTATGGCTACACCTTT.

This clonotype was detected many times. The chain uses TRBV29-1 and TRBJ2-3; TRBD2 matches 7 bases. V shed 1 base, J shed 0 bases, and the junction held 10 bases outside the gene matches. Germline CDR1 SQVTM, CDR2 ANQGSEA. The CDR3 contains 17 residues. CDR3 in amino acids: CSVEGARLAASTDTQYF. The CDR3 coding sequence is TGCAGCGTTGAAGGGGCCAGGCTAGCGGCTAGCACAGATACGCAGTATTTT.

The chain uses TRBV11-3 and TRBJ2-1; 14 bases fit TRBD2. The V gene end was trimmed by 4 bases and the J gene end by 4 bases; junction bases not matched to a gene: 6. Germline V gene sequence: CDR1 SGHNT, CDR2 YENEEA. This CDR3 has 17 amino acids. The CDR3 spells CASSSGLAGVGYNEQFF. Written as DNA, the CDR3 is TGTGCCAGCAGCTCGGGACTAGCGGGAGTAGGTTACAATGAGCAGTTCTTC.

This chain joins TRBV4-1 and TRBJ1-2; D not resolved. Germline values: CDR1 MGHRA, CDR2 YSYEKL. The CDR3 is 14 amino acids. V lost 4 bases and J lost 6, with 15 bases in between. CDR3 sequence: CASSRVGVINGYTF. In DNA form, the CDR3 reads TGCGCCAGCAGCCGAGTGGGAGTTATCAATGGCTACACCTTC.

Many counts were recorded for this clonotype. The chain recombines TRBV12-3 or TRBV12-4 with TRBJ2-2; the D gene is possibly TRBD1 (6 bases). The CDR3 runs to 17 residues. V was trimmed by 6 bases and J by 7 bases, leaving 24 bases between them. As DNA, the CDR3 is TGTGCCAGCAGCCCCGTCGGCCTACAGGGTACTTACGGGGAGCTGTTTTTT. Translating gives CASSPVGLQGTYGELFF.

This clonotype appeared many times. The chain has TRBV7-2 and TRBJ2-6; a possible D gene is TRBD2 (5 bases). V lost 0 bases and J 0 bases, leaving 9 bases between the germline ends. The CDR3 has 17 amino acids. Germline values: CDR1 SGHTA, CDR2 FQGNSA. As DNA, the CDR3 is TGTGCCAGCAGCTTAGCGGAGAGGGTCTCTGGGGCCAACGTCCTGACTTTC. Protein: CASSLAERVSGANVLTF.

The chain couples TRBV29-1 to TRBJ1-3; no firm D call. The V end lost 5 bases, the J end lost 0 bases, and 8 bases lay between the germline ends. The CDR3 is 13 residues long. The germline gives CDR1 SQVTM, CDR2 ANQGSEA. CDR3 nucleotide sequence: TGCAGCGTTCGCCTGAGCTCTGGAAACACCATATATTTT. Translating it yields CSVRLSSGNTIYF.

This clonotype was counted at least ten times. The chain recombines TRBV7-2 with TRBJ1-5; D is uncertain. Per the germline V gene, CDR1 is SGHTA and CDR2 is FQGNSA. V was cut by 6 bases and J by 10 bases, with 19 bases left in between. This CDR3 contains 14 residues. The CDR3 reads CASSSDGPPKPQHF. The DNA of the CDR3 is TGTGCCAGCAGTTCAGATGGCCCACCCAAACCCCAGCATTTT.

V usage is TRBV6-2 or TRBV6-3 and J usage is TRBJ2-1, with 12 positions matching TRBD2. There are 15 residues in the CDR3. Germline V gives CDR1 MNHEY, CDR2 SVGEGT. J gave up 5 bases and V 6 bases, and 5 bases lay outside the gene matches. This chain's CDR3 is CASRPSGGAHNEQFF. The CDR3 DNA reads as TGTGCCAGCAGGCCTAGCGGGGGGGCCCACAATGAGCAGTTCTTC.

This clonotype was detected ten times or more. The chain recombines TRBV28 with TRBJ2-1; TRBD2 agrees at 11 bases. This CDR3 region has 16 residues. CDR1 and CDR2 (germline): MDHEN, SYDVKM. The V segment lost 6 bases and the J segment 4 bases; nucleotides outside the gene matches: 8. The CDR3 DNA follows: TGTGCCAGCAGCCGAAGACTAGCGGGACCATACAATGAGCAGTTCTTC. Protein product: CASSRRLAGPYNEQFF.

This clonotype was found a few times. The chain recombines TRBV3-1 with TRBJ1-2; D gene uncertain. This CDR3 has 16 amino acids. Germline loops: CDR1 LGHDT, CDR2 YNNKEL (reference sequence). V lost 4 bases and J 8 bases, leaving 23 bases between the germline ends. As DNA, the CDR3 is TGTGCCAGCAGCCCCGGAGGACTTCTCCCCCTTAGAGGCTACACCTTC. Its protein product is CASSPGGLLPLRGYTF. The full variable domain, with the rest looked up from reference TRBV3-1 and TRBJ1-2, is DTAVSQTPKYLVTQMGNDKSIKCEQNLGHDTMYWYKQDSKKFLKIMFSYNNKELIINETVPNRFSPKSPDKAHLNLHINSLELGDSAVYFCASSPGGLLPLRGYTFGSGTRLTVV.

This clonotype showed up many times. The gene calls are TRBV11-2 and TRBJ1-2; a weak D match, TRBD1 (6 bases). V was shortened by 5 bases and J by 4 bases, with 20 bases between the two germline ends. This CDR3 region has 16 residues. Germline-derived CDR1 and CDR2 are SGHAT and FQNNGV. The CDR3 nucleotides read TGTGCCAGCAGCCCTATAGCCTCCCGGGACACCTATGGCTACACCTTC. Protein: CASSPIASRDTYGYTF.

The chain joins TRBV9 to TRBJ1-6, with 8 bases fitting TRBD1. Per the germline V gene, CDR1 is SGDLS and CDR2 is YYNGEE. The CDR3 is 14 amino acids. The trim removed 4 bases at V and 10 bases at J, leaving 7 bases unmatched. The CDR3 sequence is CASSKQGDSSPLHF. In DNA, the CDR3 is TGTGCCAGCAGCAAACAGGGGGATAGCTCACCCCTCCACTTT. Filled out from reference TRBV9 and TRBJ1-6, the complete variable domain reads DSGVTQTPKHLITATGQRVTLRCSPRSGDLSVYWYQQSLDQGLQFLIQYYNGEERAKGNILERFSAQQFPDLHSELNLSSLELGDSALYFCASSKQGDSSPLHFGNGTRLTVT.

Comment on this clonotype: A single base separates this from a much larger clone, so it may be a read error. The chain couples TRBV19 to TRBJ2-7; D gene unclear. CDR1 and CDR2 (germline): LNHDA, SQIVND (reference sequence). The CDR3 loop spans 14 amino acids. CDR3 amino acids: CASSIEKSSYEPYF. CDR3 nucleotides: TGTGCCAGTAGTATTGAGAAGAGCTCCTACGAGCCGTACTTC.

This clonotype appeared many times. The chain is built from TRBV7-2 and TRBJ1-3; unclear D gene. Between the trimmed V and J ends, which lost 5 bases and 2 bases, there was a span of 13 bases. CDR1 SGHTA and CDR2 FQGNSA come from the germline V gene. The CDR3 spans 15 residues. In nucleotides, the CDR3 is TGTGCCAGCAGCCCCCAAATGGGGACTGGAAACACCATATATTTT. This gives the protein CASSPQMGTGNTIYF.

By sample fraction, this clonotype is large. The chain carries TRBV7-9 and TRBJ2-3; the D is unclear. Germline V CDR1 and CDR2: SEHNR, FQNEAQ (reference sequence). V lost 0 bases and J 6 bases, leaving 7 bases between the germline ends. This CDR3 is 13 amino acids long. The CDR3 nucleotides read TGTGCCAGCAGCTTAGCGGGCGCCGATACGCAGTATTTT. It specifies CASSLAGADTQYF.